Each of the 14 T cell receptor beta chains below was sequenced from the same sample in a study of Ad26.COV2.S vaccination and SARS-CoV-2 variants. Treatment of the sample: some 19 received Ad26.COV2.S at low or high dose, single or two shots; several received placebo; per-sample allocation not given. At day 63 after the first vaccine or placebo injection, samples were drawn. Profiled with immunoSEQ multiplex PCR; TCRdb holds only in-frame clones, not every one. The table has some 370,000 clones, 83% seen once. Here the sequenced sample was peripheral blood, taken in a trial of Ad26.COV2.S vaccine versus placebo. The receptor source for this set is a person between 18 and 65 years old who received the Ad26.COV2.S COVID-19 vaccine or a placebo.

V gene TRBV6-1 combines with J gene TRBJ1-5; no firm D call. V was trimmed by 3 bases and J by 9 bases, leaving 12 bases between them. This CDR3 region has 13 residues. The germline V gene has CDR1 MNHNS and CDR2 SASEGT. CDR3 sequence reads: CASSDLQGGPQHF. The CDR3 coding sequence is TGTGCCAGCAGTGATTTACAAGGCGGGCCCCAGCATTTT.

The rearrangement links TRBV5-1 to TRBJ2-2; 8 bases are a match to TRBD1. Germline V CDR1 and CDR2: SGHRS, YFSETQ. With 2 bases clipped from V and 6 bases from J, the junction kept 6 bases outside the gene matches. The CDR3 is 15 residues long. The CDR3: CASSLVQGAPGELFF. In DNA form, the CDR3 reads TGCGCCAGCAGCTTAGTCCAGGGGGCCCCCGGGGAGCTGTTTTTT.

V is TRBV27 and J is TRBJ1-1; the match to TRBD1 covers 7 bases. There are 17 residues in the CDR3. Germline-derived CDR1 and CDR2 are MNHEY and SMNVEV (reference sequence). The V and J ends lost 2 bases and 1 base, in that order; junction bases with no gene match: 10. The CDR3 sequence is CASSLTNRGLGNTEAFF. The CDR3 DNA is TGTGCCAGCAGTTTAACGAACAGGGGTTTGGGGAACACTGAAGCTTTCTTT.

This clone was detected a few times. This chain joins TRBV4-1 and TRBJ1-2; 9 nucleotides align to TRBD1. The germline V gene has CDR1 MGHRA and CDR2 YSYEKL. V lost 0 bases, J lost 6 bases, and 11 bases stayed unmatched. This CDR3 spans 17 amino acids. The CDR3 is CASSQDGVPGQGDGYTF. The CDR3 DNA follows: TGCGCCAGCAGCCAAGACGGGGTGCCGGGACAGGGAGATGGCTACACCTTC.

V is TRBV27 and J is TRBJ1-2; 8 nucleotides match TRBD1. The CDR3 is made up of 15 amino acids. Trimming removed 6 bases from V and 8 bases from J; junction bases left unmatched: 14. Germline-derived CDR1 and CDR2 are MNHEY and SMNVEV (reference sequence). The CDR3 nucleotides are TGTGCCAGCAGATCCGGGGCAGGGGGCGAGGGAGGCTACACCTTC. Its protein is CASRSGAGGEGGYTF.

This rearrangement joins TRBV9 to TRBJ2-3, with 7 bases that match TRBD2. V lost 4 bases and J lost 2; bases outside the gene matches: 10. The CDR3 consists of 16 residues. In germline, CDR1 is SGDLS, CDR2 YYNGEE. The CDR3 sequence: CASSYADGTTTDTQYF. The CDR3 coding sequence is TGTGCCAGCAGCTACGCGGACGGGACTACCACAGATACGCAGTATTTT.

This clone has only a few counts. The gene calls are TRBV21-1 and TRBJ1-5. TRBV21-1 counts as a pseudogene. The CDR3 consists of 12 residues. CDR3 nucleotides: TGTGCCAGCAGCAAGAAGGGTCAGCCCCAGCATTTT. Translated, it gives CASSKKGQPQHF.

V gene TRBV19 combines with J gene TRBJ2-5; unclear D gene. Per the germline V gene, CDR1 is LNHDA and CDR2 is SQIVND (reference sequence). V dropped 5 bases and J dropped 3 bases, with 13 bases sitting between them. This CDR3 region has 14 residues. The CDR3 region has the DNA TGTGCCAGTAGTTTCTCCCATCAGAAAGAGACCCAGTACTTC. It is translated as CASSFSHQKETQYF.

The rearrangement joins TRBV7-2 to TRBJ1-2; D remains unclear. Between the trimmed V and J ends, which lost 2 bases and 10 bases, there was a span of 11 bases. This CDR3 comprises 12 residues. Germline lookup yields CDR1 SGHTA and CDR2 FQGNSA. CDR3 nucleotide sequence: TGTGCCAGCAGCTTAAGCGCGCAGGACTACACCTTC. Encoded protein: CASSLSAQDYTF.

The chain links TRBV20-1 to TRBJ2-2, with D hard to call. Trimming cost V 8 bases and J 6 bases, with 10 bases left between them. This CDR3 contains 11 residues. Germline CDR1 reads DFQATT; CDR2 reads SNEGSKA (reference sequence). Here the CDR3 DNA reads TGCAGTACAGTGCTTTCCGGGGAGCTGTTTTTT. This codes for CSTVLSGELFF.

The chain employs TRBV29-1 and TRBJ2-3; 7 nucleotides match TRBD2. From germline, CDR1 is SQVTM and CDR2 ANQGSEA. V shed 6 bases, J shed 0 bases, and the junction held 6 bases outside the gene matches. This CDR3 spans 14 amino acids. DNA for the CDR3: TGCAGCGTCCGAGGAGCGGGGAGCACAGATACGCAGTATTTT. Protein sequence: CSVRGAGSTDTQYF.

Written as DNA, the CDR3 is TGTGCCAGCAGACCCAGGGGGCAGGCGCTAAGGGTATACGAGCAGTACTTC. Its translation is CASRPRGQALRVYEQYF. This chain connects TRBV27 to TRBJ2-7, with 8 bases fitting TRBD1. The CDR3 is 17 amino acids. Germline V gene sequence: CDR1 MNHEY, CDR2 SMNVEV (reference sequence). J lost 4 bases, V lost 6 bases, and 17 bases had no gene match.

The J gene is TRBJ1-4, the V gene TRBV7-2; no firm D call. V was trimmed by 2 bases and J by 2 bases, leaving 12 bases between them. Germline loops: CDR1 SGHTA, CDR2 FQGNSA. This CDR3 spans 16 amino acids. The CDR3 loop is CASSLQKGNTNEKLFF. CDR3 nucleotides: TGTGCCAGCAGCTTACAGAAGGGTAATACTAATGAAAAACTGTTTTTT. The whole variable domain, filled in from reference TRBV7-2 and TRBJ1-4, reads GAGVSQSPSNKVTEKGKDVELRCDPISGHTALYWYRQSLGQGLEFLIYFQGNSAPDKSGLPSDRFSAERTGGSVSTLTIQRTQQEDSAVYLCASSLQKGNTNEKLFFGSGTQLSVL.

V gene TRBV7-3 combines with J gene TRBJ2-1, with D perhaps TRBD1 or TRBD2 (7 bases each). The CDR3 is made up of 15 amino acids. Trimming left V 5 bases short and J 10 bases short, with 21 bases between. Germline assignment: CDR1 SGHTA and CDR2 FQGTGA. The CDR3 spells CASSPTGGGGREQFF. CDR3 nucleotide sequence: TGTGCCAGCAGCCCCACGGGGGGAGGGGGCCGAGAGCAGTTCTTC.